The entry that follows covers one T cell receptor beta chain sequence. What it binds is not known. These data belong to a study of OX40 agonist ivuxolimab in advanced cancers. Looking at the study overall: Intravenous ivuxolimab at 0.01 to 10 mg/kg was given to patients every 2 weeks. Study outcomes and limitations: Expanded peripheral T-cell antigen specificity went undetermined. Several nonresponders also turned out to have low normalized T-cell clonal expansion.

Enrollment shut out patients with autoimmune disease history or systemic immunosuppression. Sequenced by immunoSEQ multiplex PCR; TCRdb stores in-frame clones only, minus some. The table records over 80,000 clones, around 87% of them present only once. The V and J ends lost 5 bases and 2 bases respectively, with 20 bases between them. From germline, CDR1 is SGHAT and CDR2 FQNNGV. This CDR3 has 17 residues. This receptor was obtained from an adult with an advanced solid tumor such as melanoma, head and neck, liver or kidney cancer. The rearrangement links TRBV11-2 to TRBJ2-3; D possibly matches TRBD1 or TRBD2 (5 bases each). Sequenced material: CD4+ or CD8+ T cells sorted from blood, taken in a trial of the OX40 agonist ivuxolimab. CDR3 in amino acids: CASSLTGAGTVTDTQYF. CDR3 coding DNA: TGTGCCAGCAGCCTAACGGGCGCCGGGACGGTCACAGATACGCAGTATTTT.